This T cell receptor beta chain stems from a study of identifying expanded T cells in peripheral blood. The CDR3 sequence is 12 residues long. Germline values: CDR1 SEHNR, CDR2 FQNEAQ (reference sequence). Between the trimmed V and J ends, which lost 5 bases and 5 bases, there was a span of 9 bases. The assay was immunoSEQ multiplex PCR, and TCRdb's table has in-frame clones only and misses some. The sample lists around 100,000 clones, approximately 89% occurring once. This receptor was identified in a person aged 18 to 75 in good health. Sequencing input: blood. The chain joins TRBV7-9 to TRBJ2-5; the D gene is possibly TRBD2 (5 bases). The CDR3 bases are TGTGCCAGCAGCGGAGGTGCGGAGACCCAGTACTTC. Protein sequence: CASSGGAETQYF.